This TCR beta chain was sequenced for a study of blood T cells in healthy people across ages. Germline V lookup: CDR1 SGHTA, CDR2 FQGNSA. The CDR3 has 16 residues. The trim removed 4 bases at V and 4 bases at J, leaving 7 bases unmatched. A second PCR of about 7 to 12 cycles used a sample-barcoded 5' primer and a J-beta primer mix. Each TCR beta cDNA got a 12-nucleotide random molecular identifier. MiXCR, applied by TCRdb to the 5' RACE reads, yields one record per CDR3 protein. Of about 930,000 distinct CDR3 sequences in the sample, about 27% were seen once. A further study also used this sample, focusing on T cells of mothers and their children.

The sequence was collected from a woman in her thirties or forties in good health. Sequenced input: blood. V usage is TRBV7-2 and J usage is TRBJ2-5; TRBD1 aligns across 12 bases. CDR3 region: CASSYTGTGGVETQYF. CDR3 DNA sequence: TGTGCCAGCAGCTACACCGGGACAGGGGGCGTAGAGACCCAGTACTTC.